These T cell receptor beta chains were read from a single sample in a study of early T cells in non-severe SARS-CoV-2 infection. TCRdb re-called the 5' RACE reads with MiXCR, one entry per CDR3 protein. The sample has tens of thousands of distinct CDR3 sequences; about 12% are singletons. Sequenced input: whole blood. The receptor set was obtained from an adult who was a healthcare worker with PCR-confirmed SARS-CoV-2 infection or an uninfected control (not recorded which). Each CDR3 is given with its conserved first and last residue. D genes are given only for firm matches. Size is stated for part of the rows, as once, few or many counts, or as a class when the clone is expanded.

>TRBJ2-7|.|TRBV6-5|.
CASTKRGRLTYEQYF
TGTGCCAGCACTAAACGGGGCAGGCTAACCTACGAGCAGTACTTC
>TRBJ2-1|many|TRBV10-2|TRBD2
CASSESLAGVGSYNEQFF
TGCGCCAGCAGTGAGTCACTAGCGGGAGTAGGGTCCTACAATGAGCAGTTCTTC
>TRBJ2-7|.|TRBV25-1|TRBD2
CASSERLLTSGKSYEQYF
TGTGCCAGCAGTGAGCGACTCTTGACTAGCGGGAAGTCCTACGAGCAGTACTTC
>TRBJ2-7|many|TRBV12-3/TRBV12-4|TRBD2
CASSRGLAGAGYEQYF
TGTGCCAGCAGCCGGGGACTAGCGGGAGCGGGGTACGAGCAGTACTTC
>TRBJ1-1|many|TRBV29-1|.
CSVESPGDAFF
TGCAGCGTTGAATCCCCCGGGGATGCTTTCTTT
>TRBJ2-5|.|TRBV29-1|TRBD2
CSVGGLGKETQYF
TGCAGCGTTGGGGGACTAGGGAAAGAGACCCAGTACTTC
>TRBJ1-1|many|TRBV20-1|.
CSARTTPGGTEAFF
TGCAGTGCTAGAACCACCCCCGGGGGAACTGAAGCTTTCTTT
>TRBJ1-5|.|TRBV20-1|TRBD1
CSAWTGDSNQPQHF
TGCAGTGCCTGGACAGGGGATAGCAATCAGCCCCAGCATTTT
>TRBJ2-4|few|TRBV29-1|.
CSVGDNIQYF
TGCAGCGTTGGGGACAACATTCAGTACTTC
>TRBJ1-1|.|TRBV27|.
CASSLGGWMNTEAFF
TGTGCCAGCAGTTTAGGGGGGTGGATGAACACTGAAGCTTTCTTT
>TRBJ2-1|.|TRBV28|TRBD2
CASSLWRGGEINNEQFF
TGTGCCAGCAGTTTATGGAGGGGAGGGGAAATCAACAATGAGCAGTTCTTC
>TRBJ1-2|.|TRBV9|.
CASSRGRPLYGYTF
TGTGCCAGCAGCCGGGGACGGCCTCTCTATGGCTACACCTTC
>TRBJ2-2|few|TRBV9|.
CASSVVVDTGELFF
TGTGCCAGCAGCGTAGTGGTCGACACCGGGGAGCTGTTTTTT
>TRBJ2-1|few|TRBV20-1|.
CSASRYGGSTDF
TGCAGTGCTAGTCGGTACGGAGGGAGTACAGATTTC
>TRBJ2-7|many|TRBV29-1|TRBD2
CSVVLAEGTYEQYF
TGCAGCGTTGTCCTAGCGGAGGGCACCTACGAGCAGTACTTC
>TRBJ2-5|few|TRBV25-1|.
CASSRGAPTQETQYF
TGTGCCAGCAGTCGGGGAGCACCTACTCAAGAGACCCAGTACTTC
>TRBJ1-3|few|TRBV7-8|TRBD1
CASSPLTGQGARGNTIYF
TGTGCCAGCAGCCCCCTAACCGGACAGGGGGCGCGTGGAAACACCATATATTTT
>TRBJ2-2|.|TRBV5-1|TRBD1
CASSRTGPNTGELFF
TGCGCCAGCAGCCGGACAGGGCCGAACACCGGGGAGCTGTTTTTT
>TRBJ2-3|.|TRBV15|.
CATSSQANTQYF
TGTGCCACCAGCAGCCAGGCGAATACGCAGTATTTT
>TRBJ1-4|.|TRBV12-3/TRBV12-4|.
CASRITGPATNEKLFF
TGTGCCAGCAGAATTACAGGGCCCGCAACTAATGAAAAACTGTTTTTT
>TRBJ1-1|many|TRBV12-3/TRBV12-4|TRBD1
CASIGTGGWSTEAFF
TGTGCCAGCATCGGGACAGGGGGTTGGAGCACTGAAGCTTTCTTT
>TRBJ2-7|few|TRBV7-9|.
CASSRRDGSYEQYF
TGTGCCAGCAGCCGGCGGGACGGCTCCTACGAGCAGTACTTC
>TRBJ1-1|many|TRBV11-2|.
CASSLSYQGSSEAFF
TGTGCCAGCAGCTTGTCGTACCAGGGTTCGTCTGAAGCTTTCTTT
>TRBJ2-3|.|TRBV28|TRBD1
CASSPLLQGRNTQYF
TGTGCCAGCAGTCCCCTGTTACAGGGGAGAAATACGCAGTATTTT
>TRBJ1-1|many|TRBV27|.
CASSPQRVNTEAFF
TGTGCCAGCAGTCCGCAGAGGGTGAACACTGAAGCTTTCTTT
>TRBJ2-3|many|TRBV29-1|TRBD2
CSLALGAGWSDTQYF
TGCAGCCTCGCCCTGGGAGCGGGATGGTCGGATACGCAGTATTTT
>TRBJ2-7|.|TRBV2|TRBD1
CASSEQGASSYEQYF
TGTGCCAGCAGTGAACAGGGGGCGAGCTCCTACGAGCAGTACTTC
>TRBJ2-7|.|TRBV28|TRBD1
CASKGAGIIGNEQYF
TGTGCCAGCAAGGGGGCAGGGATTATTGGTAACGAGCAGTACTTC
>TRBJ1-1|few|TRBV29-1|.
CSVSGNTEAFF
TGCAGCGTTAGTGGGAACACTGAAGCTTTCTTT
>TRBJ2-5|many|TRBV11-2|TRBD1
CASSLARQGYQETQYF
TGTGCCAGCAGCTTAGCTCGACAGGGCTACCAAGAGACCCAGTACTTC
>TRBJ1-5|many|TRBV19|.
CASSGRGAKSVHQPQHF
TGTGCCAGTAGTGGCAGAGGGGCGAAGTCAGTCCATCAGCCCCAGCATTTT
>TRBJ2-1|few|TRBV6-5|TRBD2
CASKPGLAGVHSYNEQFF
TGTGCCAGCAAACCGGGACTAGCGGGAGTACACTCCTACAATGAGCAGTTCTTC
>TRBJ2-7|many|TRBV27|TRBD2
CASSTTSGKVEQYF
TGTGCCAGCAGTACGACTAGCGGGAAAGTCGAGCAGTACTTC
>TRBJ2-1|few|TRBV12-3/TRBV12-4|TRBD1
CASSHRGDNEQFF
TGTGCCAGCAGCCACAGGGGGGACAATGAGCAGTTCTTC
>TRBJ2-3|.|TRBV27|TRBD2
CASSRGTSGSYTDTQYF
TGTGCCAGCAGTCGGGGGACTAGCGGGAGTTATACAGATACGCAGTATTTT
>TRBJ2-5|.|TRBV4-1|.
CASAIEETQYF
TGCGCCAGCGCCATAGAAGAGACCCAGTACTTC
>TRBJ2-1|.|TRBV29-1|.
CSVGDLEQFF
TGCAGCGTTGGGGACCTTGAGCAGTTCTTC
>TRBJ2-1|.|TRBV7-2|.
CASSSDAQGEQFF
TGTGCCAGCAGCTCGGACGCCCAAGGTGAGCAGTTCTTC
>TRBJ2-7|.|TRBV11-2|.
CASSLDGVAGAYEQYF
TGTGCCAGCAGCTTAGATGGGGTGGCAGGGGCCTACGAGCAGTACTTC
>TRBJ2-4|few|TRBV10-1|TRBD2
CASSESRLAGEVLGKNIQYF
TGCGCCAGCAGTGAGTCCCGACTAGCGGGAGAGGTATTGGGCAAAAACATTCAGTACTTC
>TRBJ2-5|.|TRBV11-2|.
CASSLAGPGGETQYF
TGTGCCAGCAGCCTCGCTGGACCCGGGGGAGAGACCCAGTACTTC
>TRBJ1-2|.|TRBV28|TRBD1
CASTRGPRGGYTF
TGTGCCAGCACGAGGGGGCCTCGAGGCGGCTACACCTTC
>TRBJ2-3|.|TRBV29-1|.
CSVGRSTDTQYF
TGCAGCGTTGGCCGGAGCACAGATACGCAGTATTTT
>TRBJ2-1|.|TRBV29-1|.
CSVEDRWPAEQFF
TGCAGCGTTGAGGACCGATGGCCTGCTGAGCAGTTCTTC
>TRBJ2-2|many|TRBV30|TRBD2
CAWDPIAGGGELFF
TGTGCCTGGGACCCTATAGCGGGCGGCGGGGAGCTGTTTTTT